This TCR beta chain was recorded in a study of blood T cells in healthy people across ages. Study results and caveats: Estimates based on one million T cells were treated as lower bounds.

A second PCR, run for about 7 to 11 cycles, used a sample-barcoded 5' primer plus a J-beta primer mix. TCRdb processed the 5' RACE reads anew with MiXCR; each CDR3 protein has one entry. The sample records approximately 290,000 distinct CDR3 sequences, 25% to 30% being singletons. A note on this clonotype: As yet, its antigen is unknown.

The trim removed 6 bases at V and 4 bases at J, leaving 9 bases unmatched. CDR1 and CDR2 from the germline V gene are ENHRY and SYGVKD. This CDR3 is built from 15 residues. Isolation recovered at least 6 million PBMCs from every sample. The chain has TRBV10-3 and TRBJ2-5; 9 nucleotides agree with TRBD2. The sequence derives from a woman aged 70-85 years in good health. The source material was blood. In DNA, the CDR3 is TGTGCCATCAGATCAGGGGGGACTAGCAGAGAGACCCAGTACTTC. Translating gives CAIRSGGTSRETQYF.